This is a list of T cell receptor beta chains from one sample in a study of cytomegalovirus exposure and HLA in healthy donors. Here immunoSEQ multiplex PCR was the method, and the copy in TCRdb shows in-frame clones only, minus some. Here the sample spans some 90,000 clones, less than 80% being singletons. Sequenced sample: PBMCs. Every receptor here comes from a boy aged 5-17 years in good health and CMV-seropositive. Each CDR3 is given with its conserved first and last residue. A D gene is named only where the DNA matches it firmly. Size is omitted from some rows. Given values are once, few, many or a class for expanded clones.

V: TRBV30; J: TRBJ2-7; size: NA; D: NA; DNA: TGTGCCTGGAGTCCCGGGATTAGAATCTACGAGCAGTACTTC; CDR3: CAWSPGIRIYEQYF
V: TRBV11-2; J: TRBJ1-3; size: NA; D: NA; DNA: TGTGCCAGCAGCACCCAAGGACTCTCTGGAAACACCATATATTTT; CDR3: CASSTQGLSGNTIYF
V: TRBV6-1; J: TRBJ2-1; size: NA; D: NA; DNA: TGTGCTAGCACCTGGTCCGGGGGATACAATGAGCAGTTCTTC; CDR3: CASTWSGGYNEQFF
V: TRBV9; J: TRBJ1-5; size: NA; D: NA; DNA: TGTGCCAGCAGCGTAGGTGGCAGTAGCAATCAGCCCCAGCATTTT; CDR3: CASSVGGSSNQPQHF
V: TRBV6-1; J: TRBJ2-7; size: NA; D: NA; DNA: TGTGCCAGCAGGATGGGGTGGGGCGTCACTTACGAGCAGTACTTC; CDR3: CASRMGWGVTYEQYF
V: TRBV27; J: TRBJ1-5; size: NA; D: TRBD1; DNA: TGTGCCAGCAGTTCAACAGGGGGCCGTCGGCCCCAGCATTTT; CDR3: CASSSTGGRRPQHF
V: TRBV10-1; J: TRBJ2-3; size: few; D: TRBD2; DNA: TGCGCCAGCAGCTTGGGACTAGCGGGAGGGGGAGCAGATACGCAGTATTTT; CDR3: CASSLGLAGGGADTQYF
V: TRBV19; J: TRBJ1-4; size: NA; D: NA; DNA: TGTGCCAGTAGTATAAGGTCGGGATCAACTAATGAAAAACTGTTTTTT; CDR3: CASSIRSGSTNEKLFF
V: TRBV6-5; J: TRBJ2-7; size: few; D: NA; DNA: TGTGCCAGCAGTTACGTGGCCAGGGGCTACGAGCAGTACTTC; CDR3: CASSYVARGYEQYF
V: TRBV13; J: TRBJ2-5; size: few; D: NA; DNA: TGTGCCAGCAGCCTCCGCGAGGGGAGGGAGACCCAGTACTTC; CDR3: CASSLREGRETQYF
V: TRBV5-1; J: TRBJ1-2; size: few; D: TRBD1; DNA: TGCGCCAGCAGCATAAGATCGGGACAGGGGGACCCGTCCTACTTC; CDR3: CASSIRSGQGDPSYF
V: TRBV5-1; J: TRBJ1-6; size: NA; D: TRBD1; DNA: TGCGCCAGCAGCCCGGGCCACTCGGGACAGGGTAATTCACCCCTCCACTTT; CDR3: CASSPGHSGQGNSPLHF
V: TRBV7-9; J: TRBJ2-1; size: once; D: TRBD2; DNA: TGTGCCAGCAGACACTCTTCTGCGGGAGGCAGGGATGAGCAGTTCTTC; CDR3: CASRHSSAGGRDEQFF
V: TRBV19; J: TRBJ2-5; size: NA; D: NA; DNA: TGTGCCAGTAGCTCCACAGAACAAGAGACCCAGTACTTC; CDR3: CASSSTEQETQYF
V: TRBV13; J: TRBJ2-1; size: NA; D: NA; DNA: TGTGCCAGCAGCCGGGAGCGCGGTGAGCAGTTCTTC; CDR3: CASSRERGEQFF
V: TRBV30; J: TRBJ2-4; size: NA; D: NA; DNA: TGTGCCTGGAGTGTTTACAGAGTAGAAGCCAAAAACATTCAGTACTTC; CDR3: CAWSVYRVEAKNIQYF
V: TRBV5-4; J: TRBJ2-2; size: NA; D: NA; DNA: TGTGCCAGCAGCTTGGGAATATTTTCCAGGGGTGACACCGGGGAGCTGTTTTTT; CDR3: CASSLGIFSRGDTGELFF
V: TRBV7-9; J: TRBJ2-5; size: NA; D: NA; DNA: TGTGCCAGCAGCTCGACTCTGACGGGGGGCTATGAGACCCAGTACTTC; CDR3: CASSSTLTGGYETQYF
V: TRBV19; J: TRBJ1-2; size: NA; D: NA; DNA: TGTGCCAGTAGTACAGGGTTCGGCTATGGCTACACCTTC; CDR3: CASSTGFGYGYTF
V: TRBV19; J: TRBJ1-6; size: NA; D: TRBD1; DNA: TGTGCCAGTAGTTCGCACGGGACAGGAGGGAATTCACCCCTCCACTTT; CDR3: CASSSHGTGGNSPLHF